The 30 T cell receptor beta chains in this list originate from one sample, sequenced in a study of neurological immune-mediated disorders. TCRdb itself ran the 5' RACE reads through MiXCR, one entry per CDR3 protein. The repertoire holds over 13,000 distinct CDR3 sequences, with approximately 7% as singletons. Material for sequencing was CD8+ T cells from blood. The receptors here all came from a woman between 40 and 55 years old in good health.

The chain has TRBV5-1 and TRBJ1-1; D call uncertain. Trimming cost V 5 bases and J 0 bases, with 11 bases left between them. The germline CDR1 and CDR2 sequences are SGHRS and YFSETQ. The CDR3 runs 14 residues. CDR3 loop: CASSYAGMNTEAFF. The CDR3 DNA follows: TGCGCCAGCAGTTACGCGGGAATGAACACTGAAGCTTTCTTT.

There are many counts of this clonotype. The rearrangement uses TRBV18 and TRBJ2-1; D is possibly TRBD1 or TRBD2 (5 bases each). V lost 2 bases, J lost 0 bases, and 8 bases lay in between. The CDR3 spans 15 residues. Germline CDR1 is KGHSH and CDR2 is LQKENI. DNA for the CDR3: TGTGCCAGCTCACCAGGGACGAGCTCCTACAATGAGCAGTTCTTC. This codes for CASSPGTSSYNEQFF.

This clonotype has a count of ten or more. The chain links TRBV5-5 to TRBJ1-1; D is unclear. Germline V CDR1 and CDR2: SGHKS, YYEKEE (reference sequence). The CDR3 extends over 15 amino acids. Trimming took 1 base from V and 5 from J, leaving 15 bases between them. The CDR3 reads CASSLSLSGRTEAFF. In DNA form, the CDR3 reads TGTGCCAGCAGCTTGAGTCTTTCCGGTCGTACTGAAGCTTTCTTT.

A few counts support this clonotype. The chain couples TRBV5-6 to TRBJ2-2; D is unclear. Trimming removed 2 bases from V and 5 bases from J, with 7 bases in between. The CDR3 consists of 13 residues. Per germline, CDR1 SGHDT and CDR2 YYEEEE. CDR3 loop: CASSFSWTGELFF. As DNA, the CDR3 is TGTGCCAGCAGCTTTAGCTGGACCGGGGAGCTGTTTTTT.

This clonotype was counted ten times or more. This chain uses TRBV11-2 with TRBJ2-4; D gene unclear. Germline lookup yields CDR1 SGHAT and CDR2 FQNNGV. Trimming cost V 5 bases and J 7 bases, with 12 bases left between them. The CDR3 spans 13 residues. The CDR3 coding sequence is TGTGCCAGCAGCCCCGACGGCATGAACATTCAGTACTTC. The encoded protein is CASSPDGMNIQYF.

This clonotype has ten or more counts. This chain uses TRBV4-1 with TRBJ2-1, with 7 nucleotides matching TRBD1. V was pared by 4 bases and J by 8 bases, with 5 bases of the junction left unmatched. CDR3 size: 13 residues. In germline, CDR1 is MGHRA, CDR2 YSYEKL. The CDR3 sequence is CASSRVQGHEQFF. The CDR3 DNA follows: TGCGCCAGCAGCCGAGTACAGGGGCATGAGCAGTTCTTC.

This clonotype was picked up many times. The CDR3 region has the DNA TGCGCCAGCAGCTTGGGTAGCGGGGGCACAGATACGCAGTATTTT. Its protein product is CASSLGSGGTDTQYF. The J gene is TRBJ2-3, the V gene TRBV5-1; the match to TRBD2 covers 8 bases. Per the germline V gene, CDR1 is SGHRS and CDR2 is YFSETQ. The V gene end was trimmed by 0 bases and the J gene end by 1 base; junction bases not matched to a gene: 1. The CDR3 sequence is 15 residues long.

This clonotype showed up many times. Relative to the germline gene, one junction end is altered; a read error may explain this. The chain couples TRBV27 to TRBJ2-3; 8 positions match TRBD2. CDR3 size: 16 residues. Looked up from germline, CDR1 is MNHEY and CDR2 is SMNVEV (reference sequence). As DNA, the CDR3 is TGTGCCAGCGGATACCATAGCGGGGTTAGCACAGATACGCGGTATTTT. The encoded protein is CASGYHSGVSTDTRYF.

This clonotype was recorded at least ten times. This chain uses TRBV12-3 or TRBV12-4 with TRBJ2-1; D remains unclear. The CDR3 runs to 12 residues. The V and J ends lost 5 bases and 8 bases respectively, with 10 bases between them. The CDR3 DNA reads TGTGCCAGCAGTACCGTGCACTATGAGCAGTTCTTC. It translates to CASSTVHYEQFF.

The sample holds many counts of this clonotype. The rearrangement links TRBV7-9 to TRBJ2-1, with a weak D call TRBD2 (5 bases). Germline-derived CDR1 and CDR2 are SEHNR and FQNEAQ (reference sequence). The CDR3 is 11 amino acids. V was trimmed by 7 bases and J by 8 bases, leaving 9 bases between them. The CDR3 region has the DNA TGTGCCAGCATCCAGCGGTATGAGCAGTTCTTC. Its protein product is CASIQRYEQFF.

This clonotype was observed at least ten times. The rearrangement joins TRBV18 to TRBJ2-7; 12 positions agree with TRBD2. CDR1 and CDR2 (germline): KGHSH, LQKENI. CDR3 length: 19 amino acids. V dropped 3 bases and J dropped 4; count of bases not matched to a gene: 16. The CDR3 reads CASSPERTSGAAQLYEQYF. The CDR3 DNA sequence: TGTGCCAGCTCACCCGAACGGACTAGCGGGGCGGCCCAACTTTACGAGCAGTACTTC.

This clonotype showed up many times. The CDR3 reads CASSSQRGFDTQYF. As DNA, the CDR3 is TGTGCCAGCAGCTCCCAGCGGGGTTTCGATACGCAGTATTTT. This rearrangement joins TRBV7-2 to TRBJ2-3; 7 bases fit TRBD2. The CDR3 is 14 residues long. Germline lookup yields CDR1 SGHTA and CDR2 FQGNSA. Losses at the gene ends were 4 bases for V and 6 bases for J; bases not matched to a gene: 7.

Many counts were recorded for this clonotype. The chain has TRBV19 and TRBJ1-2; 10 positions agree with TRBD1. V lost 4 bases to trimming and J lost 4 bases; unmatched junction nucleotides: 9. The CDR3 runs to 16 residues. From germline, CDR1 is LNHDA and CDR2 SQIVND (reference sequence). The CDR3 here is CASSTSGTGVAYGYTF. CDR3 nucleotide sequence: TGTGCCAGTAGTACTTCCGGGACAGGGGTTGCCTATGGCTACACCTTC. Supplemented by reference TRBV19 and TRBJ1-2, the full variable domain reads DGGITQSPKYLFRKEGQNVTLSCEQNLNHDAMYWYRQDPGQGLRLIYYSQIVNDFQKGDIAEGYSVSREKKESFPLTVTSAQKNPTAFYLCASSTSGTGVAYGYTFGSGTRLTVV.

In this sample, this clonotype turned up many times. This chain joins TRBV7-9 and TRBJ2-7; D remains unclear. The CDR3 totals 12 residues. Germline CDR1 reads SEHNR; CDR2 reads FQNEAQ (reference sequence). The germline V and J ends were trimmed by 5 bases and 2 bases, with 7 bases remaining between them. CDR3 sequence reads: CASSLIPYEQYF. DNA for the CDR3: TGTGCCAGCAGCCTGATTCCCTACGAGCAGTACTTC.

This clonotype was seen ten or more times. The chain combines TRBV5-1 with TRBJ2-7; the D call may be TRBD1 or TRBD2 (5 bases each). The V and J ends lost 3 bases and 5 bases respectively, with 15 bases between them. CDR1 is SGHRS and CDR2 is YFSETQ in the germline V gene. CDR3 size: 14 residues. In DNA form, the CDR3 reads TGCGCCAGCAGCTCGACGGGACGCTGGAACGAGCAGTACTTC. It yields the protein CASSSTGRWNEQYF.

This clonotype occurred many times. The rearrangement joins TRBV6-5 to TRBJ1-1; D not resolved. Per the germline V gene, CDR1 is MNHEY and CDR2 is SVGAGI. V lost 8 bases and J 1 base, leaving 23 bases between the germline ends. This CDR3 has 17 residues. The CDR3 loop is CASSRSLTGGRNTEAFF. DNA for the CDR3: TGTGCCAGCTCCCGATCACTGACGGGAGGGCGGAACACTGAAGCTTTCTTT.

This clonotype was recorded at least ten times. The CDR3 region has the DNA TGTGCCAGCAGCCAAGAATGGGAGACCCAGTACTTC. This sequence encodes CASSQEWETQYF. V usage is TRBV3-1 and J usage is TRBJ2-5; no reliable D call. V lost 0 bases and J 5 bases, leaving 4 bases between the germline ends. Germline V CDR1 and CDR2: LGHDT, YNNKEL (reference sequence). This CDR3 contains 12 residues.

This clonotype was picked up many times. The J gene is TRBJ2-7, the V gene TRBV7-9; no definite D call. Trimming took off 2 bases at V and 0 bases at J, with 5 bases between the two ends. The CDR3 is 13 residues long. Per the germline V gene, CDR1 is SEHNR and CDR2 is FQNEAQ (reference sequence). The CDR3 nucleotides read TGTGCCAGCAGCTTACAGACCTCCTACGAGCAGTACTTC. Protein sequence: CASSLQTSYEQYF.

This clonotype was found many times. This chain uses TRBV19 with TRBJ2-5; weak D call: TRBD2 (5 bases). Looked up from germline, CDR1 is LNHDA and CDR2 is SQIVND (reference sequence). V was shortened by 3 bases and J by 2 bases, with 10 bases between the two germline ends. The CDR3 contains 14 residues. CDR3 sequence reads: CASSIGRGQETQYF. CDR3 DNA sequence: TGTGCCAGTAGTATCGGACGGGGACAAGAGACCCAGTACTTC. Full variable domain (missing parts from reference TRBV19 and TRBJ2-5): DGGITQSPKYLFRKEGQNVTLSCEQNLNHDAMYWYRQDPGQGLRLIYYSQIVNDFQKGDIAEGYSVSREKKESFPLTVTSAQKNPTAFYLCASSIGRGQETQYFGPGTRLLVL.

Ten or more counts support this clonotype. The chain joins TRBV19 to TRBJ1-1, with 8 bases matching TRBD1. Losses at the gene ends were 4 bases for V and 1 base for J; bases not matched to a gene: 8. From germline, CDR1 is LNHDA and CDR2 SQIVND (reference sequence). The CDR3 spans 16 residues. The CDR3 loop is CASSTPSGQGNTEAFF. The CDR3 DNA is TGTGCCAGTAGTACCCCCTCCGGACAGGGGAACACTGAAGCTTTCTTT. The full variable domain, its missing parts supplied by reference TRBV19 and TRBJ1-1, is DGGITQSPKYLFRKEGQNVTLSCEQNLNHDAMYWYRQDPGQGLRLIYYSQIVNDFQKGDIAEGYSVSREKKESFPLTVTSAQKNPTAFYLCASSTPSGQGNTEAFFGQGTRLTVV.

To note about this clonotype: At one of its ends the junction is not consistent with the germline gene, which may arise from a read error. The gene calls are TRBV7-2 and TRBJ2-3; 8 bases fit TRBD2. CDR1 is SGHTA and CDR2 is FQGNSA in the germline V gene. This CDR3 spans 19 amino acids. The CDR3 loop is CASSLAGAGALPSTDTQYF. The CDR3 DNA follows: TGTGCCAGCAGCCTAGCCGGAGCGGGAGCGCTACCTAGCACAGATACGCAGTATTTT. The full variable domain, completed using reference TRBV7-2 and TRBJ2-3, is GAGVSQSPSNKVTEKGKDVELRCDPISGHTALYWYRQSLGQGLEFLIYFQGNSAPDKSGLPSDRFSAERTGGSVSTLTIQRTQQEDSAVYLCASSLAGAGALPSTDTQYFGPGTRLTVL.

This clonotype was detected ten times or more. The V gene is TRBV5-1, the J gene TRBJ2-2; no clear D gene. Germline V gene data show CDR1 as SGHRS and CDR2 as YFSETQ. The CDR3 runs to 10 residues. The V end was cut by 9 bases, the J end by 5 bases, with 5 bases between. The CDR3 coding sequence is TGCGCCACTCGTACCGGGGAGCTGTTTTTT. Amino acid sequence: CATRTGELFF. Full variable domain (rest looked up from reference TRBV5-1 and TRBJ2-2): KAGVTQTPRYLIKTRGQQVTLSCSPISGHRSVSWYQQTPGQGLQFLFEYFSETQRNKGNFPGRFSGRQFSNSRSEMNVSTLELGDSALYLCATRTGELFFGEGSRLTVL.

This clonotype has ten or more counts. This chain joins TRBV4-1 and TRBJ2-4; D uncertain. The CDR3 totals 12 residues. Trimming took 0 bases from V and 7 from J, leaving 4 bases between them. Germline CDR1 and CDR2: MGHRA and YSYEKL. The CDR3 region is CASSQEANIQYF. Here the CDR3 DNA reads TGCGCCAGCAGCCAAGAAGCCAACATTCAGTACTTC.

This clonotype has ten or more counts. This sequence joins TRBV5-1 and TRBJ2-3, with D uncertain. The germline CDR1 and CDR2 sequences are SGHRS and YFSETQ. CDR3 length: 14 residues. V dropped 3 bases and J dropped 0 bases, with 8 bases sitting between them. The CDR3 DNA sequence: TGCGCCAGCAGCTCCTCTCGTAGCACAGATACGCAGTATTTT. Encoded protein: CASSSSRSTDTQYF.

This clonotype is medium-sized. The chain couples TRBV7-9 to TRBJ2-7; possible D gene TRBD1, 6 bases. Looked up from germline, CDR1 is SEHNR and CDR2 is FQNEAQ (reference sequence). V lost 4 bases and J 2 bases, leaving 9 bases between the germline ends. This CDR3 spans 13 amino acids. In DNA, the CDR3 is TGTGCCAGCAGCTCAGGGGTTGCCTACGAGCAGTACTTC. As protein: CASSSGVAYEQYF.

This clonotype qualifies as large (0.1 to 1%). This chain connects TRBV10-3 to TRBJ1-1, with 7 bases fitting TRBD1. Germline-derived CDR1 and CDR2 are ENHRY and SYGVKD. The CDR3 has 15 residues. J gave up 4 bases and V 6 bases, and 11 bases lay outside the gene matches. The CDR3 region is CAISLSTGKFTEAFF. The DNA of the CDR3 is TGTGCCATCAGCCTCTCGACAGGGAAGTTCACTGAAGCTTTCTTT.

This clonotype has ten or more counts. This chain joins TRBV4-1 and TRBJ2-1; 8 bases agree with TRBD2. V was pared by 7 bases and J by 7 bases, with 6 bases of the junction left unmatched. This CDR3 is built from 13 residues. Germline V CDR1 and CDR2: MGHRA, YSYEKL. The CDR3 nucleotides are TGCGCCAGCACGAGGATAGCGGGGAATGAGCAGTTCTTC. This encodes CASTRIAGNEQFF.

As to this clonotype: The junction differs from germline at one of its ends, possibly a read error. The chain links TRBV5-1 to TRBJ2-1; 9 nucleotides line up with TRBD1. Germline V CDR1 and CDR2: SGHRS, YFSETQ. The CDR3 covers 15 residues. The CDR3 spells CASSQDRGSYNELFF. DNA for the CDR3: TGCGCCAGCAGCCAGGACAGGGGATCCTACAATGAGCTGTTCTTC.

This clonotype was counted at least ten times. The chain links TRBV29-1 to TRBJ1-3, with unresolved D. V was shortened by 0 bases and J by 0 bases, with 9 bases between the two germline ends. The CDR3 consists of 15 residues. Germline CDR1 reads SQVTM; CDR2 reads ANQGSEA. The CDR3 reads CSVEDRENSGNTIYF. The CDR3 nucleotides read TGCAGCGTTGAAGATCGTGAGAACTCTGGAAACACCATATATTTT. Based on the CDR3 plus reference TRBV29-1 and TRBJ1-3, the full variable domain is SAVISQKPSRDICQRGTSLTIQCQVDSQVTMMFWYRQQPGQSLTLIATANQGSEATYESGFVIDKFPISRPNLTFSTLTVSNMSPEDSSIYLCSVEDRENSGNTIYFGEGSWLTVV.

This clonotype has at least ten counts. V is TRBV6-5 and J is TRBJ1-1, with TRBD1 matching over 7 bases. CDR1 is MNHEY, CDR2 SVGAGI, per germline. The junction had 9 bases not matched to a gene; V was cut back by 1 base and J by 1 base. CDR3 length equals 17 residues. The CDR3 is CASSYFYRGGGNTEAFF. DNA for the CDR3: TGTGCCAGCAGTTACTTCTACAGGGGTGGCGGGAACACTGAAGCTTTCTTT.